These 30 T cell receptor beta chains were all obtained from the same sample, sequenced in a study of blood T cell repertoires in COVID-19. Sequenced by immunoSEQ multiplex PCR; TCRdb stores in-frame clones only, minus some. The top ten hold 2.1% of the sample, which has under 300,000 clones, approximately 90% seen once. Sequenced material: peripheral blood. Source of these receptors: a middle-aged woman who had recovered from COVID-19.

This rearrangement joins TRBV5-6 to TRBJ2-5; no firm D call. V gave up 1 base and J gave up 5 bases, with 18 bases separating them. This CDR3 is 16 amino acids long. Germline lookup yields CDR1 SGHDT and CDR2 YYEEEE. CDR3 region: CASSLKALGGGETQYF. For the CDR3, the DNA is TGTGCCAGCAGCTTGAAGGCGCTAGGCGGTGGTGAGACCCAGTACTTC. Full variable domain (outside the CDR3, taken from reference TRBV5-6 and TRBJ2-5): DAGVTQSPTHLIKTRGQQVTLRCSPKSGHDTVSWYQQALGQGPQFIFQYYEEEERQRGNFPDRFSGHQFPNYSSELNVNALLLGDSALYLCASSLKALGGGETQYFGPGTRLLVL.

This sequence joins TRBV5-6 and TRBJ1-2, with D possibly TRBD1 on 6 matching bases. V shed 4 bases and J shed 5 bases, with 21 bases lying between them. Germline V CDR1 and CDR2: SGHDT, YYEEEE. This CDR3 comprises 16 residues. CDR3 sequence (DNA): TGTGCCAGCAGCGGGGACACCCCGGCGGCTCTATATGGCTACACCTTC. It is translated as CASSGDTPAALYGYTF.

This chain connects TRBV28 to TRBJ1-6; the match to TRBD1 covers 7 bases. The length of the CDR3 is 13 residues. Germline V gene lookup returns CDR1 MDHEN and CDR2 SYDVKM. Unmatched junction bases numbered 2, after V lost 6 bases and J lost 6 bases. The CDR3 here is CASSRQGNSPLHF. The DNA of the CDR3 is TGTGCCAGCAGCAGACAGGGTAATTCACCCCTCCACTTT.

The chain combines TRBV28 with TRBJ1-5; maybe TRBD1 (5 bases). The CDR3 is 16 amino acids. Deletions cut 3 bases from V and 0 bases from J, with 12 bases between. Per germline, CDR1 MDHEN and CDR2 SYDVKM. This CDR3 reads CASSFSGIYSNQPQHF. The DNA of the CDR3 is TGTGCCAGCAGTTTTTCAGGGATTTATAGCAATCAGCCCCAGCATTTT.

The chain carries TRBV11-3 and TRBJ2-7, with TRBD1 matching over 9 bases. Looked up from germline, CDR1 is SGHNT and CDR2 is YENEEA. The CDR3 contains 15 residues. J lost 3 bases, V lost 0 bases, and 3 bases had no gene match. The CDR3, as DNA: TGTGCCAGCAGCTTAGACGGGACAGGGAGCTACGAGCAGTACTTC. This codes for CASSLDGTGSYEQYF.

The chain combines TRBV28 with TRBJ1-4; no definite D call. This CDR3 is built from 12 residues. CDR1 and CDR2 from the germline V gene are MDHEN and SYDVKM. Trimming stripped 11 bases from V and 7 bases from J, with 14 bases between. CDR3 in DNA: TGTGCCGCCGGAGGAATGGCTGAAAAACTGTTTTTT. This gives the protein CAAGGMAEKLFF.

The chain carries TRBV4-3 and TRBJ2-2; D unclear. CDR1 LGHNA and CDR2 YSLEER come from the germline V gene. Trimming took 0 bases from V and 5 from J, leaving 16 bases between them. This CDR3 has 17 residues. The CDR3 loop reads CASSQDYKPLRTGELFF. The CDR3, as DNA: TGCGCCAGCAGCCAAGATTACAAGCCCTTGCGGACCGGGGAGCTGTTTTTT.

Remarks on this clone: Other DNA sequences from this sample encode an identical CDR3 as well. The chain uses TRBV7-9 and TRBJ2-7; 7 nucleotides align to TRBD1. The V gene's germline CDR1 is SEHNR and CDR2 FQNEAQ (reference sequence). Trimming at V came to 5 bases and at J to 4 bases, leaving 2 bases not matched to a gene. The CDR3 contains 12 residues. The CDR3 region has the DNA TGTGCCAGCAGCCCGACAGGGTACGAGCAGTACTTC. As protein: CASSPTGYEQYF.

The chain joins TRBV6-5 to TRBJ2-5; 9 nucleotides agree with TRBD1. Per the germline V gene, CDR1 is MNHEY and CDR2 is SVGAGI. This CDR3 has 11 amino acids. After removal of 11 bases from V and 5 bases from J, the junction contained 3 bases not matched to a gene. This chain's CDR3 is CAGTGWETQYF. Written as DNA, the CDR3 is TGTGCCGGGACAGGGTGGGAGACCCAGTACTTC.

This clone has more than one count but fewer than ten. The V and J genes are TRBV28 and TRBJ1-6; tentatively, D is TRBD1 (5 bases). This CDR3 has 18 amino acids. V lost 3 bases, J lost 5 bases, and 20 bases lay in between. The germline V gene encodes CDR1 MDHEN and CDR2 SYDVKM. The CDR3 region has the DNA TGTGCCAGCAGTTTGCCAGGGTCTATAGGCACAAATAATTCACCCCTCCACTTT. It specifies CASSLPGSIGTNNSPLHF.

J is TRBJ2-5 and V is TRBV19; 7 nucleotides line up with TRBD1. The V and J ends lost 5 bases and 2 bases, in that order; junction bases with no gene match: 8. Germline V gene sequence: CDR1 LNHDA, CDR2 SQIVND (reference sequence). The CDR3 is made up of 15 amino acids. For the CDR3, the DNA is TGTGCCAGTAGTTCTCGGGACAGCCTTCAAGAGACCCAGTACTTC. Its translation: CASSSRDSLQETQYF.

CDR3 bases: TGTGCCAGCAGCTTGCGGGGAAATCAGCCCCAGCATTTT. Its translation: CASSLRGNQPQHF. The chain employs TRBV5-8 and TRBJ1-5; D is unresolved. CDR3 length equals 13 residues. Germline lookup yields CDR1 SGHTS and CDR2 YDEGEE. With 1 base removed from V and 4 bases from J, the gap between germline ends came to 6 bases.

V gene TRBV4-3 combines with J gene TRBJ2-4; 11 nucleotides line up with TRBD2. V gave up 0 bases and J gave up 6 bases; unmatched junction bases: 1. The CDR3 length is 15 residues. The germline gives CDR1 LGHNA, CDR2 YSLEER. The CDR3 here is CASSQETSGGNIQYF. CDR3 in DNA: TGCGCCAGCAGCCAAGAAACTAGCGGGGGAAACATTCAGTACTTC.

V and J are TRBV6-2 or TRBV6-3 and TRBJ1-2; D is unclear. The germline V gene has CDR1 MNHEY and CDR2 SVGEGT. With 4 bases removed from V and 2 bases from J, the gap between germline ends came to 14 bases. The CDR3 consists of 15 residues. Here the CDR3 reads CASSSLGRANYGYTF. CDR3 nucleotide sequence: TGTGCCAGCAGTTCCCTGGGGAGGGCCAACTATGGCTACACCTTC.

CDR3 in amino acids: CASSDPVPQYF. In DNA form, the CDR3 reads TGCGCCAGCAGTGACCCGGTACCGCAGTATTTT. The chain has TRBV10-2 and TRBJ2-3; no clear D. Germline loops: CDR1 WSHSY, CDR2 SAAADI. The CDR3 length is 11 residues. V lost 3 bases to trimming and J lost 10 bases, with 8 bases between them.

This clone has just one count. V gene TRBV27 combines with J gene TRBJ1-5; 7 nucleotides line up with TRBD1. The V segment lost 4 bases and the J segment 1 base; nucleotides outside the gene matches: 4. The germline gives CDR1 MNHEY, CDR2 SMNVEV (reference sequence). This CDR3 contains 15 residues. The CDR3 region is CASSYRGRSNQPQHF. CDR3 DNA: TGTGCCAGCAGTTACAGGGGTAGGAGCAATCAGCCCCAGCATTTT.

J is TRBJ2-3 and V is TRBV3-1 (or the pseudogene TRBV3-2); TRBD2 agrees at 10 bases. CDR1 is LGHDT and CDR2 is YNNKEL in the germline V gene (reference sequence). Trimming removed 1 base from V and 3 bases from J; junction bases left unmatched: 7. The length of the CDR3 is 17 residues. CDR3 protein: CASSQVGLAGVTDTQYF. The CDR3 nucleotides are TGTGCCAGCAGCCAAGTCGGTCTAGCGGGAGTAACAGATACGCAGTATTTT.

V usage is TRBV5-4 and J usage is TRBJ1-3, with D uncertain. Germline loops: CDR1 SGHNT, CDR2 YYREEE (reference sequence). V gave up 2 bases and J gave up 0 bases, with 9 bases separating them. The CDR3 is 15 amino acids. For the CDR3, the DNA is TGTGCCAGCAGCTTTTACGGGGTCTCTGGAAACACCATATATTTT. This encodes CASSFYGVSGNTIYF.

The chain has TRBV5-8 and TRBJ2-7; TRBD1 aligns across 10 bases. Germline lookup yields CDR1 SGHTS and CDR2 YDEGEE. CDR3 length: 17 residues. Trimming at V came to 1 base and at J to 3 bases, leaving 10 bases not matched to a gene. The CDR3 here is CASSLIGVRTGGYEQYF. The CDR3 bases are TGTGCCAGCAGCTTGATCGGGGTGAGGACAGGGGGCTACGAGCAGTACTTC.

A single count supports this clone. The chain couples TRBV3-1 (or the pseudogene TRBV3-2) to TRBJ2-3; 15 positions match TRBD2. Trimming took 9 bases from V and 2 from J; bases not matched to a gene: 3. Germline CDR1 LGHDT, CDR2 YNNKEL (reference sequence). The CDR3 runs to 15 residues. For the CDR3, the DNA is TGTGCCAGGGGGACTAGCGGGGGGAACACAGATACGCAGTATTTT. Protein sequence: CARGTSGGNTDTQYF.

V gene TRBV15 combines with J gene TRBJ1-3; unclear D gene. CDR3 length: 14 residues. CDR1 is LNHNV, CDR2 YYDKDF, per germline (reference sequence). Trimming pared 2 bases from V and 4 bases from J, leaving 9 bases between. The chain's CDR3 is CATSRRESGNTIYF. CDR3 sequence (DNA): TGTGCCACCAGCAGAAGAGAAAGCGGAAACACCATATATTTT.

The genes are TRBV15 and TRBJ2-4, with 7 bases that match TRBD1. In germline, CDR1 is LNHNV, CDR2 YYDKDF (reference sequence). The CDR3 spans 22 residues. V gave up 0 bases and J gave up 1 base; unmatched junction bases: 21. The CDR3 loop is CATSRDRSLNRGGEGAKNIQYF. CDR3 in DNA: TGTGCCACCAGCAGAGATCGCTCCCTAAACCGAGGGGGCGAGGGGGCCAAAAACATTCAGTACTTC.

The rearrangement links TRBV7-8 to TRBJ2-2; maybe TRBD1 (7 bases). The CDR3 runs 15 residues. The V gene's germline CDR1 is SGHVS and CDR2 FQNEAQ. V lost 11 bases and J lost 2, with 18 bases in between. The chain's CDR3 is CAAPQGEANTGELFF. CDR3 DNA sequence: TGTGCCGCGCCTCAGGGGGAGGCCAACACCGGGGAGCTGTTTTTT.

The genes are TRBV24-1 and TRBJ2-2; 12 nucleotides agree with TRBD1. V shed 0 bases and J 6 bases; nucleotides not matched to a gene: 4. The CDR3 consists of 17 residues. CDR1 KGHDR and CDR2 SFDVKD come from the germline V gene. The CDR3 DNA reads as TGTGCCACCAGTGATTTGGCGGGACAGGGGGCCTCCGGGGAGCTGTTTTTT. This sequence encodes CATSDLAGQGASGELFF.

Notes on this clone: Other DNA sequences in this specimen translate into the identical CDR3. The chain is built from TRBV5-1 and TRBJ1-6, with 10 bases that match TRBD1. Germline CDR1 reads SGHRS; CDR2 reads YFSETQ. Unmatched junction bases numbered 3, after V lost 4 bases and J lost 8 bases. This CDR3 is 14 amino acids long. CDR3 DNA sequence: TGCGCCAGCAGCCGCGGACAGGGGGATTCACCCCTCCACTTT. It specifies CASSRGQGDSPLHF.

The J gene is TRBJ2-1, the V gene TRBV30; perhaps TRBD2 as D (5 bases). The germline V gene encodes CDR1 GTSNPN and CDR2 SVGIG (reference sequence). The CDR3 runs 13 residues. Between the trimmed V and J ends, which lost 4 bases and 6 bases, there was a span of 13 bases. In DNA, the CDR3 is TGTGCCTGGATTCAGACTAACGGCAATGAGCAGTTCTTC. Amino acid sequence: CAWIQTNGNEQFF.

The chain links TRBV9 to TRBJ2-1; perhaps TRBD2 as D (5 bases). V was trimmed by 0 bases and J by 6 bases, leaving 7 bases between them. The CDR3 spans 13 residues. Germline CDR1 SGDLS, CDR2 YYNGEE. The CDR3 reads CASSVAGSNEQFF. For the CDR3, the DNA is TGTGCCAGCAGCGTAGCGGGGAGCAATGAGCAGTTCTTC.

The CDR3 bases are TGTGCCAGCACCGCGACCATTGGCACAGGCCCCACGGCCCGAGGCTACACCTTC. Protein product: CASTATIGTGPTARGYTF. The chain couples TRBV7-2 to TRBJ1-2; possibly TRBD1 for D (5 bases). The length of the CDR3 is 18 residues. The germline V gene has CDR1 SGHTA and CDR2 FQGNSA. The V end was cut by 7 bases, the J end by 8 bases, with 32 bases between.

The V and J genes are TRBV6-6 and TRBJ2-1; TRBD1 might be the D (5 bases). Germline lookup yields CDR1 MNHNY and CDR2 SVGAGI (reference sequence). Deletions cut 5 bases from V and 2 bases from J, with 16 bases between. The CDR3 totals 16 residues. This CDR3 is CASSVQGKATYNEQFF. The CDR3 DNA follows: TGTGCCAGCAGTGTTCAGGGCAAAGCCACCTACAATGAGCAGTTCTTC.

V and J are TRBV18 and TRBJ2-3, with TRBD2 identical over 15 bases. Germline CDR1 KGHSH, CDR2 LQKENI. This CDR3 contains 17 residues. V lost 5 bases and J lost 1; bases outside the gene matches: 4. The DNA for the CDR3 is TGTGCCAGCTCAACGGGACTAGCGGGAGGACGCACAGATACGCAGTATTTT. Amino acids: CASSTGLAGGRTDTQYF.